The 26 T cell receptor beta chains reported below all come from one sample, sequenced in a study of a mutant IDH1 vaccine in newly diagnosed glioma (dated by TCRdb to 2020 to 2023). The protocol used for the library was the immunoSEQ multiplex PCR assay. TCRdb obtained this table from immuneACCESS and retained in-frame rearrangements with V and J assigned. These tables miss some clones; where compared with another copy, unresolved V genes account for less than half of the shortfall, and the remainder is unexplained. The sample table lists 40,000 to 50,000 clones, approximately 83% of them with a count of one. Clones ranked in the top ten supply around 1.8% of the sample. The sample's time point label is to be understood as: week 5, during vaccination. A 20-mer mutant IDH1 peptide at 300 micrograms in Montanide made up each vaccine dose, which was injected subcutaneously together with topical imiquimod.

For these receptors, no antigen is known. The sample in question was PBMCs, obtained from a glioma patient whose treatment included an IDH1 peptide vaccine. The receptors come from a man aged 40-50 years with glioma.

The rearrangement uses TRBV27 and TRBJ2-1; either TRBD1 or TRBD2 may fit D (5 bases each). The V end was cut by 8 bases, the J end by 2 bases, with 19 bases between. Per the germline V gene, CDR1 is MNHEY and CDR2 is SMNVEV (reference sequence). CDR3 length equals 16 residues. The CDR3 sequence is CASSTGTAPTYNEQFF. The DNA of the CDR3 is TGTGCCAGCTCCACCGGGACCGCACCTACCTACAATGAGCAGTTCTTC.

The V gene is TRBV5-6, the J gene TRBJ2-1; 7 nucleotides line up with TRBD2. V dropped 5 bases and J dropped 11; count of bases not matched to a gene: 4. CDR1 and CDR2 (germline): SGHDT, YYEEEE. The CDR3 loop spans 11 amino acids. The CDR3: CASRRTRQQFF. The CDR3 DNA is TGTGCCAGCAGGCGGACTAGACAGCAGTTCTTC.

The chain uses TRBV9 and TRBJ1-1; 7 bases match TRBD1. Germline V CDR1 and CDR2: SGDLS, YYNGEE. Trimming removed 0 bases from V and 4 bases from J; junction bases left unmatched: 9. The CDR3 has 16 residues. DNA of the CDR3: TGTGCCAGCAGCGTAGAAGCTACAGGGGCGGGCACTGAAGCTTTCTTT. Its translation is CASSVEATGAGTEAFF.

This clone has a handful of counts. The J gene is TRBJ1-3, the V gene TRBV18; D remains unclear. V lost 6 bases and J 10 bases, leaving 13 bases between the germline ends. Germline CDR1 is KGHSH and CDR2 is LQKENI. The CDR3 is 12 residues long. DNA of the CDR3: TGTGCCAGCTCCGGGGTGTTCAGGACCATATATTTT. Protein sequence: CASSGVFRTIYF.

This chain uses TRBV5-4 with TRBJ2-4, with 9 bases fitting TRBD1. Germline V gene lookup returns CDR1 SGHNT and CDR2 YYREEE (reference sequence). With 3 bases clipped from V and 2 bases from J, the junction kept 6 bases outside the gene matches. This CDR3 has 16 residues. CDR3 bases: TGTGCCAGCAGCTCCCGGACAGGGGTATCCAAAAACATTCAGTACTTC. Protein product: CASSSRTGVSKNIQYF.

The chain uses TRBV7-9 and TRBJ2-7; 11 nucleotides line up with TRBD2. CDR3 length: 16 amino acids. Unmatched junction bases numbered 8, after V lost 5 bases and J lost 2 bases. Germline V gene lookup returns CDR1 SEHNR and CDR2 FQNEAQ (reference sequence). CDR3 amino acids: CASSRDIAGGTYEQYF. CDR3 DNA sequence: TGTGCCAGCAGCCGAGACATAGCGGGAGGGACCTACGAGCAGTACTTC.

The chain uses TRBV28 and TRBJ1-5, with a tentative D call TRBD1 (5 bases). The CDR3 sequence is 18 residues long. V was pared by 3 bases and J by 0 bases, with 18 bases between. CDR1 MDHEN and CDR2 SYDVKM come from the germline V gene. CDR3 sequence reads: CASSFSGPQSYSNQPQHF. The CDR3 bases are TGTGCCAGCAGTTTCTCGGGACCCCAAAGTTATAGCAATCAGCCCCAGCATTTT.

The V and J genes are TRBV6-5 and TRBJ2-7; weak D call: TRBD1 (6 bases). Between the trimmed V and J ends, which lost 6 bases and 5 bases, there was a span of 14 bases. Germline CDR1 reads MNHEY; CDR2 reads SVGAGI. This CDR3 contains 13 residues. CDR3 sequence (DNA): TGTGCCAGCAGGAAAGGGACAATCGACGAGCAGTACTTC. As protein: CASRKGTIDEQYF.

This clone was recorded only once. V and J are TRBV5-1 and TRBJ1-3; D not certain. Trimming shortened V by 4 bases and J by 2 bases, and 7 bases separated the two germline ends. The germline V gene encodes CDR1 SGHRS and CDR2 YFSETQ. The CDR3 extends over 13 amino acids. The CDR3 reads CASSLAPGNTIYF. In DNA form, the CDR3 reads TGCGCCAGCAGCCTGGCACCTGGAAACACCATATATTTT.

The rearrangement links TRBV13 to TRBJ1-1; weak D call: TRBD1 (5 bases). The V gene lost 5 bases and the J gene lost 1 base, with 14 bases spanning the gap. The CDR3 sequence is 15 residues long. CDR1 is PRHDT and CDR2 is FYEKMQ in the germline V gene (reference sequence). For the CDR3, the DNA is TGTGCCAGCAGCCCGACCGGACAACAGAACACTGAAGCTTTCTTT. Translation gives CASSPTGQQNTEAFF.

This clone was detected only a few times. The J gene is TRBJ2-5, the V gene TRBV5-1; no firm D call. Germline-derived CDR1 and CDR2 are SGHRS and YFSETQ. V was clipped by 0 bases and J by 2 bases, with 14 bases between them. This CDR3 region has 16 residues. The CDR3 sequence is CASSLGVRPEQETQYF. CDR3 nucleotides: TGCGCCAGCAGCTTGGGGGTCAGACCAGAACAAGAGACCCAGTACTTC.

This chain uses TRBV4-1 with TRBJ2-2; 8 bases fit TRBD1. The trim removed 5 bases at V and 4 bases at J, leaving 6 bases unmatched. The germline gives CDR1 MGHRA, CDR2 YSYEKL. CDR3 length equals 15 residues. The CDR3 coding sequence is TGCGCCAGCAGCTGGCGGACAGGGAGCACCGGGGAGCTGTTTTTT. It is translated as CASSWRTGSTGELFF.

As DNA, the CDR3 is TGTGCCAGTATGGGGGGAGGGAGCCCACTCAACACCGGGGAGCTGTTTTTT. Protein product: CASMGGGSPLNTGELFF. The chain is built from TRBV19 and TRBJ2-2; 7 positions agree with TRBD2. The CDR3 runs to 17 residues. The germline gives CDR1 LNHDA, CDR2 SQIVND (reference sequence). Trimming took 7 bases from V and 2 from J; bases not matched to a gene: 13.

This clone was seen more than once but under ten times. V usage is TRBV6-1 and J usage is TRBJ1-3, with D tentatively TRBD1 (5 bases). The germline V gene encodes CDR1 MNHNS and CDR2 SASEGT. CDR3 length equals 15 residues. V lost 0 bases and J 2 bases, leaving 8 bases between the germline ends. CDR3 in DNA: TGTGCCAGCAGTGAAGCGCAGGGAGCTGGAAACACCATATATTTT. The encoded protein is CASSEAQGAGNTIYF.

This clone was found once. The chain uses TRBV18 and TRBJ1-1; the D gene is possibly TRBD1 (6 bases). Germline CDR1 KGHSH, CDR2 LQKENI. Trimming removed 0 bases from V and 5 bases from J, with 13 bases in between. The CDR3 is made up of 15 amino acids. The CDR3 nucleotides read TGTGCCAGCTCACCACCGAACCAGGGGTGGACTGAAGCTTTCTTT. Encoded protein: CASSPPNQGWTEAFF. The full variable domain, rest sourced from reference TRBV18 and TRBJ1-1, is NAGVMQNPRHLVRRRGQEARLRCSPMKGHSHVYWYRQLPEEGLKFMVYLQKENIIDESGMPKERFSAEFPKEGPSILRIQQVVRGDSAAYFCASSPPNQGWTEAFFGQGTRLTVV.

The V gene is TRBV2, the J gene TRBJ2-7; 9 nucleotides line up with TRBD1. This CDR3 has 14 residues. CDR1 SNHLY and CDR2 FYNNEI come from the germline V gene. With 4 bases clipped from V and 6 bases from J, the junction kept 7 bases outside the gene matches. CDR3 in amino acids: CASSVGTGWSEQYF. The DNA of the CDR3 is TGTGCCAGCAGTGTGGGGACAGGGTGGAGCGAGCAGTACTTC.

CDR3 loop: CATSRESPGLGGEQYF. CDR3 DNA sequence: TGTGCCACCAGCAGGGAGAGTCCGGGACTAGGTGGCGAGCAGTACTTC. The chain links TRBV15 to TRBJ2-7; 8 nucleotides align to TRBD2. The CDR3 has 16 amino acids. Germline loops: CDR1 LNHNV, CDR2 YYDKDF (reference sequence). V was clipped by 3 bases and J by 6 bases; unmatched bases: 13.

V usage is TRBV7-6 and J usage is TRBJ2-3, with D uncertain. The CDR3 covers 19 residues. Germline values: CDR1 SGHVS, CDR2 FNYEAQ. Trimming cost V 1 base and J 8 bases, with 28 bases left between them. The CDR3 reads CASSLGGDSPRERLGTQYF. The CDR3, as DNA: TGTGCCAGCAGCTTAGGGGGTGATAGCCCCCGAGAAAGGCTTGGTACGCAGTATTTT.

The rearrangement links TRBV7-2 to TRBJ2-4; 8 nucleotides align to TRBD2. CDR3 size: 17 residues. The V and J ends lost 5 bases and 6 bases, in that order; junction bases with no gene match: 15. Germline CDR1 and CDR2: SGHTA and FQGNSA. As DNA, the CDR3 is TGTGCCAGCAGCCTCCTAGGGGCCACGGGACTAGTAAACATTCAGTACTTC. Protein product: CASSLLGATGLVNIQYF. The entire variable domain, with the rest obtained from reference TRBV7-2 and TRBJ2-4, is as follows: GAGVSQSPSNKVTEKGKDVELRCDPISGHTALYWYRQSLGQGLEFLIYFQGNSAPDKSGLPSDRFSAERTGGSVSTLTIQRTQQEDSAVYLCASSLLGATGLVNIQYFGAGTRLSVL.

This clone was seen more than once but under ten times. This chain joins TRBV25-1 and TRBJ2-7, with D perhaps assigned TRBD1 or TRBD2 (5 bases each). The CDR3 spans 15 residues. V lost 6 bases and J lost 6, with 21 bases in between. Looked up from germline, CDR1 is MGHDK and CDR2 is SYGVNS. CDR3 amino acids: CASSAYGARLSEQYF. The CDR3 bases are TGTGCCAGCAGCGCCTACGGGGCCCGATTGAGCGAGCAGTACTTC.

This sequence joins TRBV21-1 and TRBJ2-7; whether TRBD1, the table's D call, matches the DNA was not checked. TRBV21-1 is termed a pseudogene. The CDR3 sequence is 16 residues long. The CDR3 loop is CASSLGARGCSYEQYF. The CDR3 coding sequence is TGTGCCAGCTCCCTGGGGGCCCGCGGGTGCTCCTACGAGCAGTACTTC.

V usage is TRBV19 and J usage is TRBJ2-7; possibly TRBD2 for D (6 bases). Trimming removed 6 bases from V and 2 bases from J, with 14 bases in between. CDR3 size: 14 residues. Looked up from germline, CDR1 is LNHDA and CDR2 is SQIVND (reference sequence). The CDR3 bases are TGTGCCAGTAGGGAGCGGGCCTTCACCTACGAGCAGTACTTC. This gives the protein CASRERAFTYEQYF.

The chain links TRBV4-3 to TRBJ2-2; 9 bases fit TRBD2. Germline assignment: CDR1 LGHNA and CDR2 YSLEER. The V gene end was trimmed by 1 base and the J gene end by 2 bases; junction bases not matched to a gene: 5. The CDR3 contains 17 residues. The CDR3 sequence is CASSQVIGTSNTGELFF. CDR3 DNA: TGCGCCAGCAGCCAAGTAATCGGGACTAGCAACACCGGGGAGCTGTTTTTT.

The rearrangement uses TRBV2 and TRBJ2-5; D unresolved. The germline gives CDR1 SNHLY, CDR2 FYNNEI. The CDR3 is 13 amino acids. V gave up 8 bases and J gave up 7 bases, with 17 bases separating them. CDR3 DNA sequence: TGTGCCAGCGGAGCCACGGAACCTGGGACCCAGTACTTC. This gives the protein CASGATEPGTQYF.

This sequence joins TRBV29-1 and TRBJ2-7; 7 nucleotides match TRBD2. The CDR3 has 14 residues. Unmatched junction bases numbered 5, after V lost 0 bases and J lost 3 bases. From germline, CDR1 is SQVTM and CDR2 ANQGSEA. The chain's CDR3 is CSVEDRTGGYEQYF. CDR3 nucleotides: TGCAGCGTTGAAGATCGAACGGGGGGCTACGAGCAGTACTTC.

V and J are TRBV29-1 and TRBJ2-1; D call uncertain. This CDR3 spans 12 amino acids. V was cut by 8 bases and J by 7 bases, with 15 bases left in between. From germline, CDR1 is SQVTM and CDR2 ANQGSEA. The CDR3 DNA reads TGCAGCCCTGTTGAGGTCGGGAATGAGCAGTTCTTC. It translates to CSPVEVGNEQFF.